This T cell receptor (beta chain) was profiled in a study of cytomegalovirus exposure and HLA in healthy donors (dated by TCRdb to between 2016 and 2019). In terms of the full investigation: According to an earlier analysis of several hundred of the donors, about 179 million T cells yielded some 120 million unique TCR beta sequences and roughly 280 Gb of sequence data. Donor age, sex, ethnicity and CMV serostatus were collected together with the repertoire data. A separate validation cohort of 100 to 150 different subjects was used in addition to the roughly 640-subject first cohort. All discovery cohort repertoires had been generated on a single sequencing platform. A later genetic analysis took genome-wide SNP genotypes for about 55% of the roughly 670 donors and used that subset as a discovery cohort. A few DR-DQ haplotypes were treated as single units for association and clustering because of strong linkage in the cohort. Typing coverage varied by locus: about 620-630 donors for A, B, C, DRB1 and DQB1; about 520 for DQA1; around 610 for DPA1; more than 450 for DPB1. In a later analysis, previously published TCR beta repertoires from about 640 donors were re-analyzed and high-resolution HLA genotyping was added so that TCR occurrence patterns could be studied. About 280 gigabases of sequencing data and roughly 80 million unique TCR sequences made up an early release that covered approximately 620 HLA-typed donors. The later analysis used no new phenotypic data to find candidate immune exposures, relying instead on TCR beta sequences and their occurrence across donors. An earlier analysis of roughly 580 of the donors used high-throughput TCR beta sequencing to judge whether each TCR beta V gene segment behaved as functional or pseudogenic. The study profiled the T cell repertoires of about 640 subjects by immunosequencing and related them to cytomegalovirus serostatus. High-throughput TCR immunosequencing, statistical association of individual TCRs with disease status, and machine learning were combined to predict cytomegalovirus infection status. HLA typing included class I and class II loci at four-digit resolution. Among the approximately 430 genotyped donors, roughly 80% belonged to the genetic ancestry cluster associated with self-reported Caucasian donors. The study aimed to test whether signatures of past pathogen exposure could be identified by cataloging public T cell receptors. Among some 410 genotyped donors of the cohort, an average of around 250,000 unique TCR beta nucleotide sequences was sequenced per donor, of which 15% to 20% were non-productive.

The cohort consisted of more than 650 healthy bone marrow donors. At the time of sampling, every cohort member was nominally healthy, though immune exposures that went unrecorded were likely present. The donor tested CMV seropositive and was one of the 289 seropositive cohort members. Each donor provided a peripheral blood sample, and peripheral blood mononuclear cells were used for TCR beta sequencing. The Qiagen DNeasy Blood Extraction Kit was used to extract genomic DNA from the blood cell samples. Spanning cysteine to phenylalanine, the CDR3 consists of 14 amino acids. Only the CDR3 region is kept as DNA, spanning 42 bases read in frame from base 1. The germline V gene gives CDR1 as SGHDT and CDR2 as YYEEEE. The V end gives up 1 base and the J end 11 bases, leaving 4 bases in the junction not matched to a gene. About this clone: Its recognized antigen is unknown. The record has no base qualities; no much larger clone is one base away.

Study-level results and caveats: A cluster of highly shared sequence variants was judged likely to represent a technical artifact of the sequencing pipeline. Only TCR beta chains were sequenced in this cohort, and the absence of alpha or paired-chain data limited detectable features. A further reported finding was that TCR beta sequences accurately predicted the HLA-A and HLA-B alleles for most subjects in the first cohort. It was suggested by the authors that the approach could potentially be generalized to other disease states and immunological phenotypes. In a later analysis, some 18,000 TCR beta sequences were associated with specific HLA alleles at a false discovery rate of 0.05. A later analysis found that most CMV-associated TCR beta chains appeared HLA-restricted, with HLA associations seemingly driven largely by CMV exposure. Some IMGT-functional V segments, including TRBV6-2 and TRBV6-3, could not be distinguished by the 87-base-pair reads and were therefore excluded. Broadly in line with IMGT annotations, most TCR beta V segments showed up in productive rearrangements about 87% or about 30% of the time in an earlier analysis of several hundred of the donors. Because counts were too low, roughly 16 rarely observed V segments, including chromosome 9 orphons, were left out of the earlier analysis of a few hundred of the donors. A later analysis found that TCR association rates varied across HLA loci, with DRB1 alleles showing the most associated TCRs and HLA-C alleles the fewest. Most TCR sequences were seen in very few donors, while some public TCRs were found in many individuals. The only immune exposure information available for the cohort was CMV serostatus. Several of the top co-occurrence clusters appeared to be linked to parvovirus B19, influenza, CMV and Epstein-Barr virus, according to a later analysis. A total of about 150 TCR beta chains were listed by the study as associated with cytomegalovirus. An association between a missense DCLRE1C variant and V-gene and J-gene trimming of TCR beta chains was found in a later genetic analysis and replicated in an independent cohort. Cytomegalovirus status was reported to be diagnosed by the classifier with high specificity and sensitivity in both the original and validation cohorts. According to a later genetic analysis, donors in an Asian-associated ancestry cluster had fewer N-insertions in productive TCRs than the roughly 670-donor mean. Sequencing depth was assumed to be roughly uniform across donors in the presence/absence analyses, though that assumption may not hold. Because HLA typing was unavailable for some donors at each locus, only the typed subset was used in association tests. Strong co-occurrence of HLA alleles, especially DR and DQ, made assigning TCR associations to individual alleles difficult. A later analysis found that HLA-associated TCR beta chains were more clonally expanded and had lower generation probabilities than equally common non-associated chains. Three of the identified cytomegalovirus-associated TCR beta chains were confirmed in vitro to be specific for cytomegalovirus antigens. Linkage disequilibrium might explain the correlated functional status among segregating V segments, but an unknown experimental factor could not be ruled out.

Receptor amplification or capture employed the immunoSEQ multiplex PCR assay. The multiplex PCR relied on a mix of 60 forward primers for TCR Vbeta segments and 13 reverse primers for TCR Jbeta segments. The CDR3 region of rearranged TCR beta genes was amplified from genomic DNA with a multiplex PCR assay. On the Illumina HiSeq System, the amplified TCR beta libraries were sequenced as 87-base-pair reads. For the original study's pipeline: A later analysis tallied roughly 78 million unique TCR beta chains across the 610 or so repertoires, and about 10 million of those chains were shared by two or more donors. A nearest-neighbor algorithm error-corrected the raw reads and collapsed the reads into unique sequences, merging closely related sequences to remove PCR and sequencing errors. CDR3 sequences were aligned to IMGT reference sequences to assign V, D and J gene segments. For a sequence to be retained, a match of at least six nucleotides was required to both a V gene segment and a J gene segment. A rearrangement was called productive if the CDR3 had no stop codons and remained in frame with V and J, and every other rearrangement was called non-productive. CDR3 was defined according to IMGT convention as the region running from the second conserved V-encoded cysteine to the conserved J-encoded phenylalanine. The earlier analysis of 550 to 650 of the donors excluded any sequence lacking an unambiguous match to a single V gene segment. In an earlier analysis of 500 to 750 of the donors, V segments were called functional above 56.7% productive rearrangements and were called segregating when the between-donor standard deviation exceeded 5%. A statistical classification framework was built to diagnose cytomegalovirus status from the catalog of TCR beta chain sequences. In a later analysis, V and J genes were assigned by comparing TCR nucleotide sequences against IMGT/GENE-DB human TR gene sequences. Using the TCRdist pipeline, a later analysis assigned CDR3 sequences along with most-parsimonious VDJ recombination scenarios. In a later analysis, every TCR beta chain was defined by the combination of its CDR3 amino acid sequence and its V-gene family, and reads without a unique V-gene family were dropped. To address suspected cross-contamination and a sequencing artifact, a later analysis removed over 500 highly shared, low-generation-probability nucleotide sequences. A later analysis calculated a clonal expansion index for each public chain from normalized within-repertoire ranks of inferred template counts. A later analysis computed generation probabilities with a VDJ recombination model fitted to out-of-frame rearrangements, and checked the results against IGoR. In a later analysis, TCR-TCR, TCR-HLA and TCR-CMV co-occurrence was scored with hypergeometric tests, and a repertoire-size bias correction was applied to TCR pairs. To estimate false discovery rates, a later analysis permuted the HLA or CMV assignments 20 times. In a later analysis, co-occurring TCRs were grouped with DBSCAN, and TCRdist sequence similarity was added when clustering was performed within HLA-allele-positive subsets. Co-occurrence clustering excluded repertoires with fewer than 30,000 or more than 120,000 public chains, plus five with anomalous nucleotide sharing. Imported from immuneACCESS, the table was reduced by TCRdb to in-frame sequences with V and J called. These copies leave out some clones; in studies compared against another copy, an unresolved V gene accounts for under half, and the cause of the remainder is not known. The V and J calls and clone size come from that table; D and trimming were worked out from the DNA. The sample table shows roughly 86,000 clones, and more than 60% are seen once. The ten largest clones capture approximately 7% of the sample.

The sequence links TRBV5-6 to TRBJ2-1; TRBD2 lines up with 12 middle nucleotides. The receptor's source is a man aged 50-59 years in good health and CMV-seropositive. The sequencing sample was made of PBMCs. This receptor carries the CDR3 CASSLSLAGGQQFF. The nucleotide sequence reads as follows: TGTGCCAGCAGCTTGAGTCTAGCGGGGGGGCAGCAGTTCTTC.